This is a list of T cell receptor beta chains from one sample in a study of identical twins. TCRdb reanalysed the 5' RACE reads using MiXCR and keeps one entry per CDR3 protein. The sample carries around 250,000 distinct CDR3 sequences, about 13% recorded once. This same sample was also part of a study on yellow fever vaccine responses in identical twins.

Sequenced: memory (CD45RO+) T cells sorted from blood. These receptors came from a woman between 18 and 29 years old in good health. Each CDR3 is given with its conserved first and last residue. Fields, in order: J gene, V gene, clone size, D gene, CDR3 DNA, CDR3 protein. The D gene is left open where the match is weak. The size field is filled for only some rows; it gives once, few, many or a size class.

j_gene: TRBJ2-1
v_gene: TRBV10-3
abundance: few
d_gene: -
CDR3nt: TGTGCCATCCAGGACTACTCCTACAATGAGCAGTTCTTC
CDR3aa: CAIQDYSYNEQFF

j_gene: TRBJ1-1
v_gene: TRBV2
abundance: many
d_gene: -
CDR3nt: TGTGCCAGCAGTGGGGGGGGCACTGAAGCTTTCTTT
CDR3aa: CASSGGGTEAFF

j_gene: TRBJ2-3
v_gene: TRBV5-1
abundance: many
d_gene: -
CDR3nt: TGCGCCAGCAGCCCCCCCGGGTCCGGAGCAGATACGCAGTATTTT
CDR3aa: CASSPPGSGADTQYF

j_gene: TRBJ2-3
v_gene: TRBV7-8
abundance: -
d_gene: -
CDR3nt: TGTGCCAGCAGCCCCGAAAGCGATTATACGCAGTATTTT
CDR3aa: CASSPESDYTQYF

j_gene: TRBJ2-5
v_gene: TRBV4-3
abundance: -
d_gene: -
CDR3nt: TGCGCCAGCAGCCAAACAGGACAGATAAAGGGAGAGACCCAGTACTTC
CDR3aa: CASSQTGQIKGETQYF

j_gene: TRBJ2-7
v_gene: TRBV5-5
abundance: -
d_gene: -
CDR3nt: TGTGCCTCTGCCTTTTTAGGGGGGGCCTACGAGCAGTACTTC
CDR3aa: CASAFLGGAYEQYF

j_gene: TRBJ2-5
v_gene: TRBV14
abundance: few
d_gene: TRBD2
CDR3nt: TGTGCCAGCAGCCAAGGCGGATCGGCTAGCGGCCAAGAGACCCAGTACTTC
CDR3aa: CASSQGGSASGQETQYF

j_gene: TRBJ1-2
v_gene: TRBV4-2
abundance: many
d_gene: -
CDR3nt: TGTGCCAGCAGCCAAGAGAAGGTGGCTAAAAACTATGGCTACACCTTC
CDR3aa: CASSQEKVAKNYGYTF

j_gene: TRBJ2-5
v_gene: TRBV6-2/TRBV6-3
abundance: few
d_gene: -
CDR3nt: TGTGCCAGCAGTTATGGAGGGATTGGAGAGACCCAGTACTTC
CDR3aa: CASSYGGIGETQYF

j_gene: TRBJ2-4
v_gene: TRBV10-3
abundance: -
d_gene: -
CDR3nt: TGTGCCATCAGTGGGAGTGGAGGCCCAAAAAACATTCAGTACTTC
CDR3aa: CAISGSGGPKNIQYF

j_gene: TRBJ2-1
v_gene: TRBV4-3
abundance: medium-sized
d_gene: TRBD2
CDR3nt: TGCGCCAGCAGCCAACGACTAGCGGGCTCCTACAATGAGCAGTTCTTC
CDR3aa: CASSQRLAGSYNEQFF

j_gene: TRBJ2-5
v_gene: TRBV11-2
abundance: -
d_gene: -
CDR3nt: TGTGCCAGCAGCCAACGCTTTGGCGGGCAAGAGACCCAGTACTTC
CDR3aa: CASSQRFGGQETQYF

j_gene: TRBJ2-3
v_gene: TRBV2
abundance: few
d_gene: TRBD1
CDR3nt: TGTGCCAGCAGCCACAGGGGGTTCACAGATACGCAGTATTTT
CDR3aa: CASSHRGFTDTQYF

j_gene: TRBJ2-5
v_gene: TRBV20-1
abundance: -
d_gene: TRBD2
CDR3nt: TGCAGTGCTAGAGTCCCACCCAGTGGGACTAGCGAAGGTCCTGGCGAGACCCAGTACTTC
CDR3aa: CSARVPPSGTSEGPGETQYF

j_gene: TRBJ1-6
v_gene: TRBV7-2
abundance: many
d_gene: TRBD1
CDR3nt: TGTGCCAGCAGTTTACAGGGGGATTCACCCCTCCACTTT
CDR3aa: CASSLQGDSPLHF

j_gene: TRBJ2-7
v_gene: TRBV3-1
abundance: -
d_gene: TRBD2
CDR3nt: TGTGCCTGCAGCCGACTAACTGGACTAGCGGGGGTAAGCTCGTACGAGCAGTACTTC
CDR3aa: CACSRLTGLAGVSSYEQYF

j_gene: TRBJ2-5
v_gene: TRBV3-1
abundance: -
d_gene: -
CDR3nt: TGTGCCAGCAGCCAAAAATTAGCGGCCCTCCAAGAGACCCAGTACTTC
CDR3aa: CASSQKLAALQETQYF

j_gene: TRBJ1-4
v_gene: TRBV15
abundance: -
d_gene: -
CDR3nt: TGTGCCACCAGCAGAGGTGGCGCAAATGAAAAACTGTTTTTT
CDR3aa: CATSRGGANEKLFF

j_gene: TRBJ2-2
v_gene: TRBV9
abundance: -
d_gene: TRBD1
CDR3nt: TGTGCCAGCAGCGTAGGGCCCGGACAGGGAGGCAGGAGTCGCACCGGGGAGCTGTTTTTT
CDR3aa: CASSVGPGQGGRSRTGELFF

j_gene: TRBJ2-1
v_gene: TRBV6-1
abundance: -
d_gene: -
CDR3nt: TGTGCCAGCAGCCCTGGCTACAGCTCCTACAATGAGCAGTTCTTC
CDR3aa: CASSPGYSSYNEQFF

j_gene: TRBJ2-1
v_gene: TRBV24-1
abundance: -
d_gene: -
CDR3nt: TGTGCCACCAGTGAGGGTTACAATGAGCAGTTCTTC
CDR3aa: CATSEGYNEQFF

j_gene: TRBJ2-5
v_gene: TRBV5-8
abundance: -
d_gene: -
CDR3nt: TGTGCCAGCAGCTTGAATAGGAGGGGGCAAGAGACCCAGTACTTC
CDR3aa: CASSLNRRGQETQYF

j_gene: TRBJ1-1
v_gene: TRBV6-2/TRBV6-3
abundance: few
d_gene: TRBD1
CDR3nt: TGTGCCAGCAGTTCCCTGGGACAGGGTAAGACTGAAGCTTTCTTT
CDR3aa: CASSSLGQGKTEAFF

j_gene: TRBJ1-2
v_gene: TRBV29-1
abundance: few
d_gene: TRBD1
CDR3nt: TGCAGCGTTGATGACAGGGGGGCGGGGGTCTATGGCTACACCTTC
CDR3aa: CSVDDRGAGVYGYTF

j_gene: TRBJ2-2
v_gene: TRBV12-3/TRBV12-4
abundance: many
d_gene: -
CDR3nt: TGTGCCAGCTGCTCTAGGGGAACCGGGGAGCTGTTTTTT
CDR3aa: CASCSRGTGELFF

j_gene: TRBJ2-1
v_gene: TRBV12-3/TRBV12-4
abundance: many
d_gene: -
CDR3nt: TGTGCCAGCAGTTTTTTGAGGGGTGGTGAGCAGTTCTTC
CDR3aa: CASSFLRGGEQFF

j_gene: TRBJ2-2
v_gene: TRBV20-1
abundance: few
d_gene: -
CDR3nt: TGCAGTGCTAGAGGAATCAACACCGCGAACACCGGGGAGCTGTTTTTT
CDR3aa: CSARGINTANTGELFF

j_gene: TRBJ2-7
v_gene: TRBV18
abundance: -
d_gene: -
CDR3nt: TGTGCCACCTCAGGCCTAGAAAGCTCCTACGAGCAGTACTTC
CDR3aa: CATSGLESSYEQYF

j_gene: TRBJ1-1
v_gene: TRBV7-2
abundance: -
d_gene: -
CDR3nt: TGTGCCACCGGACCACTACGTGTCACTGAAGCTTTCTTT
CDR3aa: CATGPLRVTEAFF

j_gene: TRBJ2-7
v_gene: TRBV27
abundance: -
d_gene: -
CDR3nt: TGTGCCAGCAGTTTTGGGCAGGGTAAGGCCTACGAGCAGTACTTC
CDR3aa: CASSFGQGKAYEQYF

j_gene: TRBJ1-1
v_gene: TRBV29-1
abundance: many
d_gene: -
CDR3nt: TGCAGCGTAGAGGGAGTTTGGGATAATGAAGCTTTCTTT
CDR3aa: CSVEGVWDNEAFF

j_gene: TRBJ2-7
v_gene: TRBV20-1
abundance: few
d_gene: TRBD1
CDR3nt: TGCAGTGCAATAAAGCCGGGACAGGGCGGCGAGCAGTACTTC
CDR3aa: CSAIKPGQGGEQYF

j_gene: TRBJ2-5
v_gene: TRBV28
abundance: once
d_gene: TRBD2
CDR3nt: TGTGCCAGCAGTTTTCTAGCGGGGAGGACCCAGTACTTC
CDR3aa: CASSFLAGRTQYF